The rows below give T cell receptor beta chains drawn from one sample of a study of blood T cell repertoires in COVID-19. Here immunoSEQ multiplex PCR was the method, and the copy in TCRdb shows in-frame clones only, minus some. Seen here are more than 95,000 clones, 81% observed once, and the top ten hold about 15%. The sequencing sample was made of peripheral blood. These receptors were collected from a man aged 25 to 40 with COVID-19, enrolled during active disease. Both conserved end residues are part of each CDR3. D genes are given only for firm matches. A clone size is listed for some rows: how often the clone was seen (once, few, many), or a class if it is expanded.

clone_size,v_call,d_call,j_call,cdr3_nt,cdr3_aa
few,TRBV10-3,-,TRBJ1-5,TGTGCCATCAGTGTATCAGGGGAAAATCAGCCCCAGCATTTT,CAISVSGENQPQHF
-,TRBV5-4,TRBD1,TRBJ2-7,TGTGCCAGCAGCTACCCGGGACAGGGTCGCGAGCAGTACTTC,CASSYPGQGREQYF
-,TRBV6-2/TRBV6-3,TRBD1,TRBJ1-1,TGTGCCAGCAGTTGGGGACAGGAGCTGAACACTGAAGCTTTCTTT,CASSWGQELNTEAFF
-,TRBV7-8,-,TRBJ2-7,TGTGCCAGCAGCTTAATCGCTGACAGGAGGACCAACGAGCAGTACTTC,CASSLIADRRTNEQYF
-,TRBV6-6,-,TRBJ2-2,TGTGCCAGCAGTTCTCTCGGGCCCGAGGGCGGGGAGCTGTTTTTT,CASSSLGPEGGELFF
few,TRBV28,TRBD1,TRBJ1-1,TGTGCCAGCAGGGGCCGGGACAGGGGGCGCCCCACTGAAGCTTTCTTT,CASRGRDRGRPTEAFF
-,TRBV6-5,TRBD1,TRBJ2-7,TGTGCCAGCAGTTACGGACAGGGCAGGTACGAGCAGTACTTC,CASSYGQGRYEQYF
-,TRBV19,-,TRBJ1-5,TGTGCCAGTAGTTCGTACAATCAGCCCCAGCATTTT,CASSSYNQPQHF
-,TRBV18,TRBD1,TRBJ1-3,TGTGCCAGCTCACCAGGGGGACAGGGGCCAAACACCATATATTTT,CASSPGGQGPNTIYF
-,TRBV20-1,TRBD1,TRBJ2-3,TGCAGCGCCTCGACAGGGTTATCGCAGTATTTT,CSASTGLSQYF
once,TRBV5-1,-,TRBJ1-2,TGCGCCAGCAGCTTCGAAGGGGGTTATATCTATGGCTACACCTTC,CASSFEGGYIYGYTF
-,TRBV4-2,-,TRBJ1-6,TGTGCCAGCAGCCATAACCTCAGGGCCTCCGATTCACCCCTCCACTTT,CASSHNLRASDSPLHF
-,TRBV5-6,-,TRBJ2-3,TGTGCCAGCAGCCTAACCCCGACTAGTAATACGCAGTATTTT,CASSLTPTSNTQYF
-,TRBV7-9,TRBD1,TRBJ1-5,TGTGCCAGCAGCTTAACAGGGGTCGGTGGCAATCAGCCCCAGCATTTT,CASSLTGVGGNQPQHF
-,TRBV19,TRBD1,TRBJ1-2,TGTGCCAGTAGTACAGGGACAGGGAACTATGGCTACACCTTC,CASSTGTGNYGYTF